Included here is one TCR beta chain sequence, with context. Produced via immunoSEQ multiplex PCR; TCRdb's table is partial and in-frame only. The sample includes some 640,000 clones, about 89% of them seen just once. The V end lost 4 bases, the J end lost 2 bases, and 12 bases lay between the germline ends. The germline CDR1 and CDR2 sequences are SGHDN and FVKESK. The CDR3 contains 15 residues. This sample is drawn from a study of Ad26.COV2.S vaccination and SARS-CoV-2 variants. Whole-study context: Vaccine-arm donor from the placebo-controlled COV1001 Ad26.COV2.S trial.

As to treatment: around 19 received Ad26.COV2.S at low or high dose, single or two shots; about five received placebo; per-sample allocation not given. The study sampled participants on day 63 after the first vaccine or placebo injection. This rearrangement joins TRBV14 to TRBJ2-4; TRBD2 might be the D (5 bases). The sequence was obtained from a person between 18 and 59 years old who received the Ad26.COV2.S COVID-19 vaccine or a placebo. This sample comprised peripheral blood, obtained in a trial of Ad26.COV2.S vaccine versus placebo. The CDR3 here is CASSPARGSKNIQYF. In DNA form, the CDR3 reads TGTGCCAGCAGCCCAGCCCGAGGGTCCAAAAACATTCAGTACTTC.